This T cell receptor beta chain was sequenced for a study of shared clonotypes between healthy human individuals. Findings and caveats of the study: It was only blood that was sampled, and tissue repertoires likely differ.

The V gene's germline CDR1 is SGHRS and CDR2 YFSETQ. The trim removed 4 bases at V and 6 bases at J, leaving 2 bases unmatched. The CDR3 runs to 13 residues. Clones were read by immunoSEQ multiplex PCR, and TCRdb kept only the in-frame ones, dropping some. The repertoire holds 2 million to 2.5 million clones, with approximately 96% as singletons. To note about this clone: Its specificity is not known.

Input material: naive CD4+ T cells sorted from blood. Subset meaning: CD45RA+ positively selected. This chain links TRBV5-1 with TRBJ2-1, with 9 bases identical to TRBD1. The origin of this receptor is a man between 18 and 35 years old in good health. In nucleotides, the CDR3 is TGCGCCAGCAGCAAACAGGGGGCCAATGAGCAGTTCTTC. It codes for CASSKQGANEQFF.